Included here is one TCR beta chain sequence, with context. What this receptor recognizes is not known. No base qualities exist here, and no much larger clone lies one base off it. This sample was included in a study of blood T cell repertoires in COVID-19 (dated by TCRdb to the early 2020s). With respect to the entire study: Collaborator samples came from the United States, Italy and Spain and covered acute and convalescent phases of COVID-19. The prospective study material was composed of cDNA or gDNA derived from T cells, B-cell-depleted T cells, or PBMCs. Subjects who had been exposed to COVID-19, were actively infected with it, or had recovered from it provided the deeply sampled blood TCRbeta repertoires that made up the dataset. A freely available public database, intended as a resource for researchers studying the immune response to SARS-CoV-2, is where the repertoires were released. Samples were obtained from the ongoing ImmuneRACE study (first 160 participants) and from 1,200 or so subjects provided by 6 global collaborators. Sample metadata almost always included a de-identified subject ID, COVID-19 status, age in years and sex. Where available, HLA class I and class II types were taken from metadata supplied by the sample provider and were not determined by assay-based typing.

Whole blood was collected in K2EDTA tubes by collaborating institutions according to the institutions' own protocols. For TCRbeta analysis, collaborators shipped samples in one of three forms: frozen whole blood, isolated PBMCs, or DNA extracted from either of those sample types. The immunoSEQ Assay, a bias-controlled multiplex PCR, was used to amplify TCRbeta CDR3 regions from genomic DNA. On the study's bioinformatics: The number of nucleated cells in each sample was estimated from the amplification of reference gene primers within the assay. To quantify the absolute abundance of each unique TCRbeta CDR3 rearrangement, sequence reads were collapsed and filtered. For each sample, productive Simpson clonality was calculated as the square root of Simpson's diversity index over productive rearrangements. The clones in this table, taken by TCRdb from immuneACCESS, are in-frame only. Not every clone is retained; where verified, under half of the shortfall comes from an unresolved V gene, and the cause of the rest is unknown. D and trimming come from the DNA, and the V and J calls and clone size come from that table. Across this sample there are 45,000 to 60,000 clones, with roughly nine tenths seen only once. About 17% of the sample belongs to the ten largest clones.

Findings and caveats that apply to the study as a whole: The quantity of clinical and demographic metadata differed by source and by participant and was supplied without curation.

The germline V gene (reference sequence) supplies CDR1 SEHNR and CDR2 FQNEAQ. V loses 5 bases at its end and J loses 6 bases; junction bases beyond the gene matches: 3. Including cysteine and phenylalanine, the CDR3 has 12 amino acids. Of all the DNA, just the CDR3 is kept, 36 bases in frame from base 1. The receptor was derived from a man aged 55 to 70 with active or convalescent COVID-19. Sequenced material: peripheral blood. The chain links TRBV7-9 with TRBJ1-2, with 7 junctional bases fitting TRBD1. The DNA sequence is given as TGTGCCAGCAGCCCGCAGGGGGATGGCTACACCTTC. Its amino acids are CASSPQGDGYTF.